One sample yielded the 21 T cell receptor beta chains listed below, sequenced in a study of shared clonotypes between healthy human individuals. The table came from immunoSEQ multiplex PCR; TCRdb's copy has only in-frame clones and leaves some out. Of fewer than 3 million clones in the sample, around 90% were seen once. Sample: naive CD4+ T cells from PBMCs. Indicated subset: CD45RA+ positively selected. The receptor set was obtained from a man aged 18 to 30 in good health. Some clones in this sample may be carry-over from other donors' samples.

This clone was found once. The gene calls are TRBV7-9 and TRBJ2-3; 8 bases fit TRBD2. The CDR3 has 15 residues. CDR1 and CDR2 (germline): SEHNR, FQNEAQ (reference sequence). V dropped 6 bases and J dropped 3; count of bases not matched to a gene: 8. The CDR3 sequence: CASRRSGSGTDTQYF. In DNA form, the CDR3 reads TGTGCCAGCAGACGGAGCGGGAGTGGAACAGATACGCAGTATTTT.

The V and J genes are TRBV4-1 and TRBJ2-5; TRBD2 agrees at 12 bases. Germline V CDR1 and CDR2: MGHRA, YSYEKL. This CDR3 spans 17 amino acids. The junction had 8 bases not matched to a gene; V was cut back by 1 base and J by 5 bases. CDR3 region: CASSQGETSGSWETQYF. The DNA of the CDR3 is TGCGCCAGCAGCCAAGGGGAGACTAGCGGGAGTTGGGAGACCCAGTACTTC.

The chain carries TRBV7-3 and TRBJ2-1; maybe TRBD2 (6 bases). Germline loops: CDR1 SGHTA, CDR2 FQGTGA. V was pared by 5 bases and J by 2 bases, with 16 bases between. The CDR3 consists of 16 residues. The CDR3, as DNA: TGTGCCAGCAGCCCCCGCGGGGAGCCCCCCTACAATGAGCAGTTCTTC. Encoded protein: CASSPRGEPPYNEQFF. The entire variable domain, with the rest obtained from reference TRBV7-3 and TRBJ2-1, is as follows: GAGVSQTPSNKVTEKGKYVELRCDPISGHTALYWYRQSLGQGPEFLIYFQGTGAADDSGLPNDRFFAVRPEGSVSTLKIQRTERGDSAVYLCASSPRGEPPYNEQFFGPGTRLTVL.

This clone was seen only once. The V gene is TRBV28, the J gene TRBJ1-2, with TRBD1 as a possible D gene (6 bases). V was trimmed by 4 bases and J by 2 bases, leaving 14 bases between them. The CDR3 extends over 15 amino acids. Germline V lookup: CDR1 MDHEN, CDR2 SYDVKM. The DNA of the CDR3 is TGTGCCAGCAGTTCCTCCAGGACAGTCAACTATGGCTACACCTTC. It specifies CASSSSRTVNYGYTF.

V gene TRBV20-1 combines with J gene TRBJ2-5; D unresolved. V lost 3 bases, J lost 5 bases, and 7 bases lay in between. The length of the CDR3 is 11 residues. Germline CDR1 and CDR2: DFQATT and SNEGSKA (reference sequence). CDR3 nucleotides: TGCAGTGCTAGGTGGTGGGAGACCCAGTACTTC. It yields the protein CSARWWETQYF.

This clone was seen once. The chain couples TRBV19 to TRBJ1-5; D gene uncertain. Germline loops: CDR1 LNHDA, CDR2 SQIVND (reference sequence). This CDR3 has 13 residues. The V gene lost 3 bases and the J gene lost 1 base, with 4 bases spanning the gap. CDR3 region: CASSIWSNQPQHF. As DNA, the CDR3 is TGTGCCAGTAGTATCTGGAGCAATCAGCCCCAGCATTTT.

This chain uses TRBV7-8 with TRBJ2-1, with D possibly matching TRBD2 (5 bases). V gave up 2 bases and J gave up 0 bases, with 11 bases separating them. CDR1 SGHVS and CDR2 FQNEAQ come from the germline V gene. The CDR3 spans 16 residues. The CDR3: CASSLPRGSSYNEQFF. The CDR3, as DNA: TGTGCCAGCAGCTTACCTCGGGGTAGCTCCTACAATGAGCAGTTCTTC.

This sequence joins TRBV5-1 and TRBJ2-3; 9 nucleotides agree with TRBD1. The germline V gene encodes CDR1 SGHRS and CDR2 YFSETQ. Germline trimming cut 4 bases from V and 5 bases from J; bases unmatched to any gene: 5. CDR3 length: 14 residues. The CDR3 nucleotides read TGCGCCAGCAGCGCGACAGGGGGGAGAGATACGCAGTATTTT. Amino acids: CASSATGGRDTQYF. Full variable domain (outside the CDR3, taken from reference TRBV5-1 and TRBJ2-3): KAGVTQTPRYLIKTRGQQVTLSCSPISGHRSVSWYQQTPGQGLQFLFEYFSETQRNKGNFPGRFSGRQFSNSRSEMNVSTLELGDSALYLCASSATGGRDTQYFGPGTRLTVL.

The CDR3 nucleotides are TGTGCCAGCAGCTCCCCGTCGGGGGAGACCCAGTACTTC. Protein sequence: CASSSPSGETQYF. This sequence joins TRBV5-5 and TRBJ2-5; D may be TRBD2 (5 bases). The CDR3 is 13 residues long. Germline V gene sequence: CDR1 SGHKS, CDR2 YYEKEE (reference sequence). Trimming pared 3 bases from V and 5 bases from J, leaving 11 bases between. The full variable domain, in which reference TRBV5-5 and TRBJ2-5 provide the parts outside the CDR3, is DAGVTQSPTHLIKTRGQQVTLRCSPISGHKSVSWYQQVLGQGPQFIFQYYEKEERGRGNFPDRFSARQFPNYSSELNVNALLLGDSALYLCASSSPSGETQYFGPGTRLLVL.

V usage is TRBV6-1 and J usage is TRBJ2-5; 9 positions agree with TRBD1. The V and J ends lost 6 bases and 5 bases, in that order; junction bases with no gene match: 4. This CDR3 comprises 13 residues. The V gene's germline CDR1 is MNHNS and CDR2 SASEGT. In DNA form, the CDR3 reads TGTGCCAGCAGAGACAGGGGGTGGGAGACCCAGTACTTC. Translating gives CASRDRGWETQYF.

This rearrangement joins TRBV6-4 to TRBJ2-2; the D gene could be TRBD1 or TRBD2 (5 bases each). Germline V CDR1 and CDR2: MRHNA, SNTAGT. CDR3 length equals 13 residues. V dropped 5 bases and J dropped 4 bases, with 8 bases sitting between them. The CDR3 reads CASSRGATGELFF. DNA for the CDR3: TGTGCCAGCAGTCGAGGGGCCACCGGGGAGCTGTTTTTT.

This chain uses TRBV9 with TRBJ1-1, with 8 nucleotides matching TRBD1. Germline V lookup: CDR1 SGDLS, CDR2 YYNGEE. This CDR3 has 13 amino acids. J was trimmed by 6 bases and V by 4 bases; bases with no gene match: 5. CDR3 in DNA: TGTGCCAGCAGCTCCTCGACAGGGGCTGAAGCTTTCTTT. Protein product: CASSSSTGAEAFF.

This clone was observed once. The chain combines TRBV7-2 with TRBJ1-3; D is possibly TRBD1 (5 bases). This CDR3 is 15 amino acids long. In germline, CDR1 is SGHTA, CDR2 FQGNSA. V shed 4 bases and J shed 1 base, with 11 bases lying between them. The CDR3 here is CASSSSTGSGNTIYF. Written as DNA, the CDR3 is TGTGCCAGCAGCTCTAGCACAGGATCTGGAAACACCATATATTTT. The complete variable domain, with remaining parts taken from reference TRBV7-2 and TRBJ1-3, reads GAGVSQSPSNKVTEKGKDVELRCDPISGHTALYWYRQSLGQGLEFLIYFQGNSAPDKSGLPSDRFSAERTGGSVSTLTIQRTQQEDSAVYLCASSSSTGSGNTIYFGEGSWLTVV.

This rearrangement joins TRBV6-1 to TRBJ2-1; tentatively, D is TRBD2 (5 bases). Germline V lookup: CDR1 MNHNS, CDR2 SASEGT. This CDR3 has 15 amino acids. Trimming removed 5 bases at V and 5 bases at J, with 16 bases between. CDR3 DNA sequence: TGTGCCAGCAGTCCCCCCCGGGTGGGAGACAATGAGCAGTTCTTC. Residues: CASSPPRVGDNEQFF.

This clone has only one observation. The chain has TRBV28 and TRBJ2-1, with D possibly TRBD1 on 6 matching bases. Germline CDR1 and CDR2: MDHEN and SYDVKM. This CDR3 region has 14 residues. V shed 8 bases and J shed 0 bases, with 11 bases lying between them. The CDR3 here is CASQQGISYNEQFF. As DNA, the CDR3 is TGTGCCAGCCAGCAGGGGATCTCCTACAATGAGCAGTTCTTC. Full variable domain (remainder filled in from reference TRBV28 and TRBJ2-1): DVKVTQSSRYLVKRTGEKVFLECVQDMDHENMFWYRQDPGLGLRLIYFSYDVKMKEKGDIPEGYSVSREKKERFSLILESASTNQTSMYLCASQQGISYNEQFFGPGTRLTVL.

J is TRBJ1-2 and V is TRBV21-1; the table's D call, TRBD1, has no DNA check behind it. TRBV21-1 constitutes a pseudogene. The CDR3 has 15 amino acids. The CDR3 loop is CASSNLQQGADGYTF. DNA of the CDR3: TGTGCCAGCAGCAACCTTCAACAGGGGGCGGATGGCTACACCTTC.

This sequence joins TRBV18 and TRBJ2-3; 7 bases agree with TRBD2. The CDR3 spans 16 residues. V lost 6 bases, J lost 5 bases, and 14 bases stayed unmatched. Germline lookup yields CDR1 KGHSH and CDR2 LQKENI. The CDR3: CASSPGLVNVGDTQYF. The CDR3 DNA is TGTGCCAGCTCCCCCGGACTAGTAAATGTAGGAGATACGCAGTATTTT.

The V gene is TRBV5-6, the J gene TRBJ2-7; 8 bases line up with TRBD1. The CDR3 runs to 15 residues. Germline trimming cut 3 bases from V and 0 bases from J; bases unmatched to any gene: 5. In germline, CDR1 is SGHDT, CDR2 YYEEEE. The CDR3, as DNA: TGTGCCAGCAGCTATCGGACAGGGTTCTCCTACGAGCAGTACTTC. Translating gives CASSYRTGFSYEQYF.

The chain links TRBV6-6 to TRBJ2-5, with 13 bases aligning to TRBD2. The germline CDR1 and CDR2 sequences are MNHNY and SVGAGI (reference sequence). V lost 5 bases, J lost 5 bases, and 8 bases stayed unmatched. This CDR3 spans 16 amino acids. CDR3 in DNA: TGTGCCAGCAGTCCGGTGGGACTAGCGGGATCGGAGACCCAGTACTTC. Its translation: CASSPVGLAGSETQYF.

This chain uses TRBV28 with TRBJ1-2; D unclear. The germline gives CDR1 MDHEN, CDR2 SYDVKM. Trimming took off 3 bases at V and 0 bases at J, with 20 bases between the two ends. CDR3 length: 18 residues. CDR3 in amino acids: CASSFFWSRPRSNYGYTF. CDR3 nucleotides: TGTGCCAGCAGTTTCTTTTGGAGCAGGCCGAGATCTAACTATGGCTACACCTTC.

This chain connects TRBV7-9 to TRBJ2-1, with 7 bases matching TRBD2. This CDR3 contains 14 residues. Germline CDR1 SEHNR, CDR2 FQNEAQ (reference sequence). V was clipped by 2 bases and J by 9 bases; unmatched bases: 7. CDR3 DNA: TGTGCCAGCAGCTTACGGCCAACGGGGGGTGAGCAGTTCTTC. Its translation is CASSLRPTGGEQFF.